The clone carrying this T cell receptor (beta chain) was seen more than once but under ten times. The data stem from a study of blood T cell repertoires in COVID-19. At the level of the study: T cells, B-cell-depleted T cells, or PBMCs supplied cDNA or gDNA.

CDR1 MDHEN and CDR2 SYDVKM come from the germline V gene. CDR3 length equals 15 residues. The ends were cut back, 2 bases at V and 6 bases at J, with 16 bases in the middle. Source study methods: By means of reference gene primer amplification, nucleated cell counts were estimated. The method was immunoSEQ multiplex PCR; TCRdb's version includes in-frame clones alone and lacks a portion of them. The DNA gave D and trimming, while V, J and clone size come from that table. The table lists 110,000 to 150,000 clones, 78% of them singletons. Across 24 US areas, participants ranged in age from roughly 18 to 95 years. Participant-given clinical history determined each cohort assignment.

This clonotype originated in a woman aged 45-65 years who had recovered from COVID-19. Material for sequencing was PBMCs or T cells enriched from blood (not recorded which). The V gene is TRBV28, the J gene TRBJ1-1, with a possible D match to TRBD1 (5 bases). This CDR3 reads CASSLGGGGGAEAFF. CDR3 sequence (DNA): TGTGCCAGCAGTTTAGGGGGGGGAGGAGGGGCTGAAGCTTTCTTT.